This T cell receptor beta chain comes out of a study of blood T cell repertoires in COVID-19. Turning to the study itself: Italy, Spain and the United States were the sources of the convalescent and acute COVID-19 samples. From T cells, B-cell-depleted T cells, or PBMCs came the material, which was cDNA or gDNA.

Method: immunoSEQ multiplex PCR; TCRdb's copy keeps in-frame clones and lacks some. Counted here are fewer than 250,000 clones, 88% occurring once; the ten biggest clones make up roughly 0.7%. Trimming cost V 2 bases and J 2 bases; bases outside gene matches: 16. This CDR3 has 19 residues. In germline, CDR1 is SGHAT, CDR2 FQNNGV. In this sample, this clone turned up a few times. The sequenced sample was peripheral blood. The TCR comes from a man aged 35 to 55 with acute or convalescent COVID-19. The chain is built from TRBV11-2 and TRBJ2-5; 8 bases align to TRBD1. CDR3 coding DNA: TGTGCCAGCAGCTTATACGGCAGGCAGGGGGCCCCCAATCAAGAGACCCAGTACTTC. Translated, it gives CASSLYGRQGAPNQETQYF.